Below, 10 T cell receptor beta chains from the same sample are listed, as sequenced in a study of identical twins. One entry per CDR3 protein, called by TCRdb with MiXCR from the 5' RACE reads. The data hold roughly 1.6 million distinct CDR3 sequences, with about 31% observed a single time. Sequencing input: cord blood. Receptor source: a newborn girl in good health.

J is TRBJ2-5 and V is TRBV20-1; 7 nucleotides match TRBD2. Germline assignment: CDR1 DFQATT and CDR2 SNEGSKA (reference sequence). J lost 11 bases, V lost 3 bases, and 12 bases had no gene match. The CDR3 runs 13 residues. CDR3 amino acids: CSASTRLAGEQYF. CDR3 DNA sequence: TGCAGTGCTAGTACCCGACTAGCCGGGGAGCAGTACTTC.

The J gene is TRBJ2-1, the V gene TRBV19, with 8 bases identical to TRBD1. This CDR3 has 14 residues. V trimming: 4 bases; J trimming: 7 bases; junction bases outside the gene matches: 6. Germline CDR1 and CDR2: LNHDA and SQIVND (reference sequence). The CDR3 loop is CASSTDRGHNEQFF. The CDR3 nucleotides are TGTGCCAGTAGTACCGACAGGGGCCATAATGAGCAGTTCTTC.

To note about this clonotype: One end of the junction fails to match germline, which may point to a read error. The rearrangement uses TRBV25-1 and TRBJ2-7; D is perhaps TRBD2 (7 bases). Germline V gives CDR1 MGHDK, CDR2 SYGVNS. The length of the CDR3 is 16 residues. The CDR3, as DNA: TGTTCCAGCAGTGACCCCAGGGGAGGGTCCTACAATGAGCAGTACTTC. It translates to CSSSDPRGGSYNEQYF.

As concerns this clonotype: Mismatch with germline at one junction end may stem from a read error. V usage is TRBV7-2 and J usage is TRBJ2-1, with 9 bases that match TRBD2. The CDR3 is 16 residues long. Looked up from germline, CDR1 is SGHTA and CDR2 is FQGNSA. DNA for the CDR3: TGTGCCAGCAGCTCATCGGGGACTAGCCTCTACAATGGGCAGTTCTTC. This translates into CASSSSGTSLYNGQFF.

In its sample, this clonotype was seen a few times. The rearrangement links TRBV5-1 to TRBJ2-1; 8 nucleotides match TRBD1. The CDR3 loop spans 16 amino acids. The V and J ends lost 3 bases and 0 bases, in that order; junction bases with no gene match: 5. Germline V gene data show CDR1 as SGHRS and CDR2 as YFSETQ. The CDR3 DNA reads as TGCGCCAGCAGCTCTCAGGGGGCTGCCTCCTACAATGAGCAGTTCTTC. The encoded protein is CASSSQGAASYNEQFF.

As concerns this clonotype: A much larger clone is a single base away; this may be a read error. V is TRBV5-1 and J is TRBJ2-7; 9 nucleotides line up with TRBD1. Germline V CDR1 and CDR2: SGHRS, YFSETQ. V lost 5 bases to trimming and J lost 7 bases; unmatched junction nucleotides: 19. This CDR3 has 17 residues. In nucleotides, the CDR3 is TGCGCCAGCAGAAGTACAGGGGGCCCACCCTACTACAATGAGCAGTACTTC. Amino acid sequence: CASRSTGGPPYYNEQYF.

The rearrangement uses TRBV20-1 and TRBJ2-3; a possible D gene is TRBD2 (6 bases). V was clipped by 0 bases and J by 10 bases, with 8 bases between them. Germline CDR1 DFQATT, CDR2 SNEGSKA (reference sequence). This CDR3 has 11 residues. The CDR3 loop is CSARELAPQYF. As DNA, the CDR3 is TGCAGTGCTAGAGAACTAGCTCCGCAGTATTTT.

The rearrangement links TRBV7-2 to TRBJ1-1; 7 nucleotides line up with TRBD1. Losses at the gene ends were 5 bases for V and 2 bases for J; bases not matched to a gene: 8. The CDR3 runs to 15 residues. Germline CDR1 and CDR2: SGHTA and FQGNSA. This chain's CDR3 is CASSLRTGDNTEAFF. CDR3 bases: TGTGCCAGCAGCCTTCGGACAGGAGATAACACTGAAGCTTTCTTT.

This clonotype appeared a few times. The chain is built from TRBV28 and TRBJ2-7; TRBD2 agrees at 13 bases. CDR3 length: 15 amino acids. Germline CDR1 and CDR2: MDHEN and SYDVKM. Germline trimming cut 5 bases from V and 7 bases from J; bases unmatched to any gene: 8. The CDR3 bases are TGTGCCAGCAGTCCCTGGACTAGCGGGAGTCGGGAGCAGTACTTC. Its translation: CASSPWTSGSREQYF.

There are many counts of this clonotype. The chain combines TRBV9 with TRBJ2-7; 8 nucleotides match TRBD2. With V trimmed by 4 bases and J by 3 bases, 9 bases remained unmatched. CDR3 length: 15 residues. Germline-derived CDR1 and CDR2 are SGDLS and YYNGEE. CDR3 bases: TGTGCCAGCAGCCTCGGGGGCGGGGGGCTCTACGAGCAGTACTTC. Translating it yields CASSLGGGGLYEQYF.